This TCR beta chain was sequenced during a study of beta chain features in type 1 diabetes. All of the isolated RNA was reverse transcribed, so expressed TCRB transcripts were sequenced. TCRdb's table, derived via immunoSEQ multiplex PCR, lists solely in-frame clones and lacks some. The table shows some 180,000 clones, with 13% occurring only once. The V gene's germline CDR1 is SQVTM and CDR2 ANQGSEA. The CDR3 is 16 residues long. V lost 4 bases and J lost 0; bases outside the gene matches: 2. The sequence was obtained from a woman younger than 35 in good health. This chain connects TRBV29-1 to TRBJ2-3, with 15 nucleotides matching TRBD2. The sequenced sample was central memory CD4+ T cells from blood. The DNA of the CDR3 is TGCAGCGTTGGGGGACTAGCGGGAGGAAGCACAGATACGCAGTATTTT. It is translated as CSVGGLAGGSTDTQYF.